This entry is about one T cell receptor (beta chain). Its antigen remains unknown. This entry is derived from a study of cytomegalovirus exposure and HLA in healthy donors. Study observations and caveats: Cytomegalovirus association was listed for around 180 TCR beta chains.

The CDR3 contains 17 residues. The germline gives CDR1 MDHEN, CDR2 SYDVKM. V was shortened by 5 bases and J by 0 bases, with 17 bases between the two germline ends. This PCR relied on a set of 60 Vbeta primers and 13 Jbeta primers. This table comes from immunoSEQ multiplex PCR, and its TCRdb copy is limited to in-frame clones, with some not included. The sample yields roughly 150,000 clones, 77% seen once. Sequenced sample: PBMCs. This clonotype was sampled from a male donor in good health and CMV-seronegative. The chain employs TRBV28 and TRBJ1-5; D remains unclear. The CDR3 here is CASSGEWQAYSNQPQHF. CDR3 coding DNA: TGTGCCAGCAGTGGGGAGTGGCAGGCTTATAGCAATCAGCCCCAGCATTTT.